The 6 T cell receptor beta chains below come from one sample, sequenced in a study of T cells in Graves' hyperthyroidism and ophthalmopathy. There were TCR beta CDR3 regions amplified from RNA transcripts. Primed by the HTBI set, a first-round RT-PCR was run on the TCR CDR3. TCRdb itself ran the multiplex PCR reads through MiXCR, one entry per CDR3 protein. The repertoire holds approximately 590,000 distinct CDR3 sequences, with 46% as singletons. Sequenced sample: peripheral blood or thyroid tissue (not recorded which). The receptors shown here come from a young woman with Graves' hyperthyroidism.

V usage is TRBV2 and J usage is TRBJ2-7; 12 bases are shared with TRBD2. The V gene's germline CDR1 is SNHLY and CDR2 FYNNEI. V shed 10 bases, J shed 1 base, and the junction held 5 bases outside the gene matches. This CDR3 has 14 amino acids. This CDR3 is CAIQTSGGSYEQYF. The CDR3 nucleotides read TGTGCCATCCAGACTAGCGGGGGATCCTACGAGCAGTACTTC.

About this clonotype: Given the absence of the conserved phenylalanine or tryptophan at the CDR3 end, a read error is likely. The DNA is omitted, as the CDR3 cannot be located on it reliably, and the CDR3 follows TCRdb's listing. V gene TRBV2 combines with J gene TRBJ2-5; TRBD2 reflects the table's D call only, with no check against the DNA. From its first to its last residue, the CDR3 has 14 amino acids. Germline CDR1 and CDR2: SNHLY and FYNNEI. This CDR3 reads CASTNGEVGYTFGS.

This clonotype was counted only a few times. The CDR3 region has the DNA TGTGCCAGCAGCCGGGGTCGGACTGAAGCTTTCTTT. Protein product: CASSRGRTEAFF. The chain recombines TRBV12-3 or TRBV12-4 with TRBJ1-1; D is unclear. The V end was cut by 6 bases, the J end by 5 bases, with 10 bases between. CDR3 size: 12 residues.

This clonotype was picked up a small number of times. CDR3 DNA sequence: TGTGCCAGTAGTATTTGGCAGGGAGGTCAGCCCCAGCATTTT. Amino acids: CASSIWQGGQPQHF. This rearrangement joins TRBV19 to TRBJ1-5; D may be TRBD1 (5 bases). V lost 3 bases and J lost 6, with 12 bases in between. Germline loops: CDR1 LNHDA, CDR2 SQIVND (reference sequence). The CDR3 contains 14 residues.

This clonotype showed up just a few times. The chain couples TRBV7-2 to TRBJ2-3; no definite D call. Germline values: CDR1 SGHTA, CDR2 FQGNSA. The CDR3 is made up of 12 amino acids. V lost 1 base to trimming and J lost 4 bases, with 3 bases between them. As DNA, the CDR3 is TGTGCCAGCAGCTTAGTCGCAGATACGCAGTATTTT. This encodes CASSLVADTQYF. The complete variable domain, with remaining parts taken from reference TRBV7-2 and TRBJ2-3, reads GAGVSQSPSNKVTEKGKDVELRCDPISGHTALYWYRQSLGQGLEFLIYFQGNSAPDKSGLPSDRFSAERTGGSVSTLTIQRTQQEDSAVYLCASSLVADTQYFGPGTRLTVL.

The V gene is TRBV7-2, the J gene TRBJ1-6, with 7 bases lining up with TRBD1. V dropped 5 bases and J dropped 7; count of bases not matched to a gene: 8. The germline gives CDR1 SGHTA, CDR2 FQGNSA. The CDR3 loop spans 15 amino acids. CDR3 loop: CASSNPGGLNSPLHF. CDR3 coding DNA: TGTGCCAGCAGCAACCCAGGGGGGCTGAATTCACCCCTCCACTTT.